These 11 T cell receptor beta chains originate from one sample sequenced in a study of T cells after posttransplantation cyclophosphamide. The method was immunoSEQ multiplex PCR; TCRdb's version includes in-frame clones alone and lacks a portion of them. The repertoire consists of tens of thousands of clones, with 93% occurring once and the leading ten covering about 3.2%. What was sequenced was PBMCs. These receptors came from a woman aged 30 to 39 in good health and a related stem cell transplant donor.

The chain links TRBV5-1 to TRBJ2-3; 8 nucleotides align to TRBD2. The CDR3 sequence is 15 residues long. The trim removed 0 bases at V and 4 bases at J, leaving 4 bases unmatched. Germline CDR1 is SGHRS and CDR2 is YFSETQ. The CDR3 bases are TGCGCCAGCAGCTTGGTCGCGGGGGGCGCAGATACGCAGTATTTT. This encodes CASSLVAGGADTQYF.

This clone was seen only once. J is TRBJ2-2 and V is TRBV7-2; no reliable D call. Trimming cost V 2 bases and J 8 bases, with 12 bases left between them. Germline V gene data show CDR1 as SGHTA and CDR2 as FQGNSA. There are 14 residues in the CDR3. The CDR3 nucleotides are TGTGCCAGCAGCTTAAGGCCAAACGGGGGGGAGCTGTTTTTT. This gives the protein CASSLRPNGGELFF.

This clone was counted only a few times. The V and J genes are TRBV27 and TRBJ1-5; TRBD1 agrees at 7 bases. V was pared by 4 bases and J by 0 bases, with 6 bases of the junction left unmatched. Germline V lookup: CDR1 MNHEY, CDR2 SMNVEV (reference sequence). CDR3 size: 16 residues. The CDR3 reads CASSYQDRASNQPQHF. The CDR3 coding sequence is TGTGCCAGCAGTTACCAAGACAGGGCTAGCAATCAGCCCCAGCATTTT.

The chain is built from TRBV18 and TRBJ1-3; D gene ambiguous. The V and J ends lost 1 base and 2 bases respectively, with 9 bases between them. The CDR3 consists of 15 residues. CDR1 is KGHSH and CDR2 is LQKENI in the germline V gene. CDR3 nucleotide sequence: TGTGCCAGCTCACCACAGGGAATCCCTGGAAACACCATATATTTT. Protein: CASSPQGIPGNTIYF.

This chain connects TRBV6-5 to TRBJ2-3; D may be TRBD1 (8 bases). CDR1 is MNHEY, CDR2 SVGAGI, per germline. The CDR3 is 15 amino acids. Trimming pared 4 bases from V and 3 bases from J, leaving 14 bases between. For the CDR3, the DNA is TGTGCCAGCAGTTCACAGGGGGGGGTTACAGATACGCAGTATTTT. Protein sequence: CASSSQGGVTDTQYF.

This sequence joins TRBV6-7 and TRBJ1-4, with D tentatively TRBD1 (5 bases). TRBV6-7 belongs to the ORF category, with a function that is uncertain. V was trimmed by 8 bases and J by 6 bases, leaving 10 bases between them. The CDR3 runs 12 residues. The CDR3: CASPQEDEKLFF. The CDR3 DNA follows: TGTGCCAGCCCACAGGAGGATGAAAAACTGTTTTTT.

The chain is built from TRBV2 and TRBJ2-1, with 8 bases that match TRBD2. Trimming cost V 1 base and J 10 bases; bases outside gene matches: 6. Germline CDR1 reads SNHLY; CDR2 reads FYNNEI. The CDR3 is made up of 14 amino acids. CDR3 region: CASSEERGRGEQFF. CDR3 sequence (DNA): TGTGCCAGCAGTGAAGAGCGGGGGCGGGGAGAGCAGTTCTTC. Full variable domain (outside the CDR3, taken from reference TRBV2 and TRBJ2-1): EPEVTQTPSHQVTQMGQEVILRCVPISNHLYFYWYRQILGQKVEFLVSFYNNEISEKSEIFDDQFSVERPDGSNFTLKIRSTKLEDSAMYFCASSEERGRGEQFFGPGTRLTVL.

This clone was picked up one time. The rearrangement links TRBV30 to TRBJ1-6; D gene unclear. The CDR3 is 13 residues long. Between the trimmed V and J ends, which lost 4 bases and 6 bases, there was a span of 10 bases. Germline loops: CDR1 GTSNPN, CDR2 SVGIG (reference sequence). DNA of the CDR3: TGTGCCTGGAACCGGGCCCTTAATTCACCCCTCCACTTT. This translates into CAWNRALNSPLHF.

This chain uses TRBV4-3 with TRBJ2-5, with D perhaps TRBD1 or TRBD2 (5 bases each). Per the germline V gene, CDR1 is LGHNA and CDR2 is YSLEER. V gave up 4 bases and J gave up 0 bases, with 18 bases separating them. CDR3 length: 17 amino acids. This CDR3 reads CASSRGGTGFNQETQYF. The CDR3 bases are TGCGCCAGCAGCCGAGGTGGGACGGGTTTCAACCAAGAGACCCAGTACTTC.

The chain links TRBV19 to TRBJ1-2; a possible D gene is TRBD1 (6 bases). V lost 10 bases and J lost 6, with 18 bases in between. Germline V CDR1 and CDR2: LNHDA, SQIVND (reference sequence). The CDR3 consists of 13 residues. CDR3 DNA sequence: TGTGCCACCACTCGGGCAGGGGATGATGGCTACACCTTC. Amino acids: CATTRAGDDGYTF.

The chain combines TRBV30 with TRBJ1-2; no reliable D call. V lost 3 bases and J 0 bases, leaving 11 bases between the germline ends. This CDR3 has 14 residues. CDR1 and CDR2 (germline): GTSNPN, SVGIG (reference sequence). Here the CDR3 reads CAWRRNRSNYGYTF. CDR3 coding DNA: TGTGCCTGGAGAAGGAACAGATCTAACTATGGCTACACCTTC.